The following is a T cell receptor beta chain sequence with its context. Its antigen is as yet unknown. Its ends do not fully match the called genes, so a read error is possible. Amplification of TCR alpha and beta CDR3 regions from RNA used iRepertoire nested multiplex PCR. In TCRdb, the multiplex PCR reads were re-called with MiXCR into one record per CDR3 protein. The sample has 300,000 to 450,000 distinct CDR3 sequences; about two fifths are singletons. The entry originates in a study of glioma-infiltrating T cells. Study-wide background: Glioblastomas were WHO grade IV, sampled at first diagnosis; low-grade were grade II. Blood libraries targeted about 4.5- to 11-fold coverage of about one million T cells.

Findings of the study overall: Patients with low tissue-blood divergence carried a signature set of shared blood CDR3 motifs. CDR3 overlap between tissue and blood was very small.

CDR3 length: 14 amino acids. Germline V gene lookup returns CDR1 DFQATT and CDR2 SNEGSKA (reference sequence). The sequencing sample was made of glioma tissue, nonneoplastic brain tissue, or PBMCs (not recorded which). The sequence came from a human donor with low-grade glioma or glioblastoma, undergoing nonglioma brain surgery, or in good health (not recorded which). This chain connects TRBV20-1 to TRBJ1-6; TRBD1 matches 8 bases. This CDR3 is CSSRDRTGRSPLHF. The CDR3 DNA is TGCAGTTCTAGAGATCGGACAGGGAGGTCACCCCTCCACTTT.